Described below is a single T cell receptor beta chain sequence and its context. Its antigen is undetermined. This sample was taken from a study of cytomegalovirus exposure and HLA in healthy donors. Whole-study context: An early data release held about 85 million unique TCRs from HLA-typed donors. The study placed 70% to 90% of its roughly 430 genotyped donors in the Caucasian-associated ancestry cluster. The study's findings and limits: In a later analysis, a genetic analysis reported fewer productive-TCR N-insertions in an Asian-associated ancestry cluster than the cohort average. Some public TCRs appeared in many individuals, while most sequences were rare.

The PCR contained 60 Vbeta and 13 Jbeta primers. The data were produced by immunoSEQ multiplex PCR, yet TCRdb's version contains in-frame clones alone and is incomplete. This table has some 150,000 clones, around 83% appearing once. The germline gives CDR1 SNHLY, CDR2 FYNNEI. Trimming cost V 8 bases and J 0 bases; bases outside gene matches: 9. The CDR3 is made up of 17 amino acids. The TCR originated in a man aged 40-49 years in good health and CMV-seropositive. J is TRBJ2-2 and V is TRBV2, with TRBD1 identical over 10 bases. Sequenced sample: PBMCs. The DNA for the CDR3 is TGTGCCAGCTCCCGGGACAGGGGACAAACGAACACCGGGGAGCTGTTTTTT. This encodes CASSRDRGQTNTGELFF.